The TCR beta chain described here comes from a study of T cell responses to AZD1222 COVID-19 vaccine. Overall study results and limits: Females made up more of the donors, who were largely white British, and clonal diversity may have come out too low. Unmutated variant regions are reportedly targeted by nearly half of spike-specific TCRs.

Only in-frame clones appear in the TCRdb table, and some are missing; sequencing was by immunoSEQ multiplex PCR. The top ten hold over 1% of the sample, which has about 170,000 clones, roughly 85% seen once. Per germline, CDR1 MNHNS and CDR2 SASEGT. The CDR3 is 13 residues long. On this clone itself: Its antigen is unknown. An end of the junction differs from the germline gene, which may be a read error.

The receptor's source is an adult who received the AZD1222 COVID-19 vaccine. The rearrangement joins TRBV6-1 to TRBJ2-1, with 9 bases aligning to TRBD2. Source: peripheral blood, taken 28 days after the second AZD1222 dose. Written as DNA, the CDR3 is TGTGCCAGCAGTGAAACTGCGGGGGGGCCAGTGCTCTTC. Translation: CASSETAGGPVLF.